Described below is a single T cell receptor (beta chain) sequence and its context. Its target is unknown. The sample comes from a study of response to subunit inactivated influenza vaccine. Study-wide results and caveats: Every seasonal influenza vaccination brings in few new T cells, the authors suggested.

TCRdb analysed the RT-PCR reads with MiXCR anew, one entry per CDR3 protein. The top ten hold about 10% of the sample, which has around 790,000 distinct CDR3 sequences, around 21% seen once. The sequences come from PBMCs from blood, collected more than 4 days after vaccination. This clonotype originated in a man aged 50-59 years who received an inactivated influenza vaccine.

The CDR3, as DNA: TGCGCCAGCAGCTTGGCCCCTCGACAGGGGTTTAGCACAGATACGCAGTATTTT. This translates into CASSLAPRQGFSTDTQYF. This sequence joins TRBV5-1 and TRBJ2-3, with 8 bases lining up with TRBD1. Per the germline V gene, CDR1 is SGHRS and CDR2 is YFSETQ. V lost 0 bases to trimming and J lost 0 bases; unmatched junction nucleotides: 9. This CDR3 contains 18 residues.